This record looks at one T cell receptor beta chain sequence and its context. The data were obtained in a study of OX40 agonist ivuxolimab in advanced cancers. Study as a whole: Enrolled patients in dose escalation had cancers that were hepatocellular carcinoma, melanoma, renal cell or head and neck cancer.

The J segment lost 3 bases and the V segment lost 5 bases, leaving 0 bases of the junction unmatched. Germline V lookup: CDR1 MNHEY, CDR2 SVGAGI. This CDR3 region has 12 residues. TCRdb's table, derived via immunoSEQ multiplex PCR, lists solely in-frame clones and lacks some. This table has approximately 68,000 clones, about 90% appearing once. The rearrangement links TRBV6-5 to TRBJ2-7, with 8 bases fitting TRBD1. Source: CD4+ or CD8+ T cells sorted from blood, taken in a trial of the OX40 agonist ivuxolimab. The clonotype originates from an adult with an advanced solid tumor such as melanoma, head and neck, liver or kidney cancer. CDR3 amino acids: CASSDRGYEQYF. CDR3 nucleotides: TGTGCCAGCAGTGACAGGGGCTACGAGCAGTACTTC.